The entry below gives a single T cell receptor beta chain sequence along with its context. Its specificity is unknown. This likely comes from a read error, as the CDR3 has no conserved phenylalanine or tryptophan at its end. These data come from a study of T-cell reconstitution after alpha-beta-depleted transplantation in children. Preparation of the TCRbeta library involved a method that used unique molecular identifiers. TCRdb reanalysed the PCR reads using MiXCR and keeps one entry per CDR3 protein. The data contain some 300,000 distinct CDR3 sequences, nearly 8% of them singletons. Study-wide results and caveats: Diversity of TCRbeta at day 60 was high in some patients, arising from surviving recipient T cells and thymic progenitors. It was newly produced T cells that mostly accounted for T-cell counts and diversity one year after transplant.

The clonotype comes from a female patient aged 2 to 10 who had a stem cell transplant for Fanconi anemia, so the T cells may come from the graft donor. Material: peripheral blood, obtained 360 days after TCRalphabeta/CD19-depleted stem cell transplant.

The CDR3 here is CASSKEGQEVRTGELFL. The CDR3 coding sequence is TGTGCCAGCAGCAAAGAGGGACAGGAAGTACGAACCGGGGAGCTGTTTCTT. The rearrangement uses TRBV7-6 and TRBJ2-2; 8 bases are shared with TRBD1. CDR3 length: 17 amino acids. V dropped 5 bases and J dropped 5; count of bases not matched to a gene: 13. Germline CDR1 reads SGHVS; CDR2 reads FNYEAQ.